Listed below are T cell receptor beta chains from one sample, sequenced in a study of T cell repertoires in cytomegalovirus infection. TCRdb re-derived calls from the reads in MiXCR, one entry per CDR3 protein. Among 200,000 or so distinct CDR3 sequences, about 21% were seen once, and the ten largest hold around 3.2%. The sequencing input was PBMCs. These receptors were taken from a human donor in good health (CMV status not recorded). Some clones in this sample may be carry-over from other donors' samples. The CDR3 runs from the conserved cysteine through the conserved F or W. A D gene is named only where the DNA matches it firmly. For some rows the clone size is stated as once, few or many, or as a class when expanded; others skip it.

j_call d_call clone_size v_call cdr3_nt cdr3_aa
TRBJ1-2 . . TRBV13 TGTGCCAGCAGCTTAAGGGGACCGGGAGGGGCTGGCTACACCTTC CASSLRGPGGAGYTF
TRBJ1-6 . few TRBV25-1 TGTGCCAGCAACACCTATAATTCACCCCTCCACTTT CASNTYNSPLHF
TRBJ2-3 . many TRBV5-4 TGTGCCAGCAGCCAAGGGACTGCTAGCACAGATACGCAGTATTTT CASSQGTASTDTQYF
TRBJ1-2 TRBD1 few TRBV29-1 TGCAGCGTTCCGGGACAGGGGGAGAATGGCTACACCTTC CSVPGQGENGYTF
TRBJ2-1 TRBD1 . TRBV6-6 TGTGCCAGCACGTCCATCTCGGGACAGGGGGCGGGGAATGAGCAGTTCTTC CASTSISGQGAGNEQFF
TRBJ2-7 . few TRBV4-1 TGCGCCAGCAGCCAAGAAAGGCAGGGAACCTACGAGCAGTACTTC CASSQERQGTYEQYF
TRBJ2-7 . many TRBV7-8 TGTGCCAGCAGCTTATCTGGACACAATTACTACGAGCAGTACTTC CASSLSGHNYYEQYF
TRBJ2-1 TRBD1 many TRBV27 TGTGCCAGCAGTCTCTGGACAGGGAGGTTCGATGAGCAGTTCTTC CASSLWTGRFDEQFF
TRBJ2-2 . . TRBV27 TGTGCCAGCAGTCCCGGAGTGGGGGGGCCTTCCGGGGAGCTGTTTTTT CASSPGVGGPSGELFF
TRBJ1-6 . few TRBV4-2 TGTGCCAGCAGCCAAGAGCGGAGCTCCTATAATTCACCCCTCCACTTT CASSQERSSYNSPLHF
TRBJ1-5 . . TRBV2 TGTGCCAGCAGTGAAGGCCCAGGGGCTCATCAGCCCCAGCATTTT CASSEGPGAHQPQHF
TRBJ1-2 TRBD1 . TRBV5-4 TGTGCCAGCAGTATCGGGACAGGGGCCATTCGCGGCTACACCTTC CASSIGTGAIRGYTF
TRBJ1-1 . many TRBV7-3 TGTGCCAGCAGCTTGGGGGTCTTGAACACTGAAGCTTTCTTT CASSLGVLNTEAFF
TRBJ1-5 . few TRBV29-1 TGCAGCGTTGAATCGACGGTGGGGCAGCCCCAGCATTTT CSVESTVGQPQHF
TRBJ2-7 . . TRBV3-1 TGTGCCAGCAGCCAAGATAACCGGGGCGAGCAGTACTTC CASSQDNRGEQYF
TRBJ2-3 . . TRBV7-3 TGTGCCAGCAGCTTAATGACGGGTTGGAGCACAGATACGCAGTATTTT CASSLMTGWSTDTQYF
TRBJ1-5 . many TRBV7-9 TGTGCCAGCAGCCCAGGGTCAGGGCCTGGGGTACATTTT CASSPGSGPGVHF
TRBJ1-2 . . TRBV28 TGTGCCAGCAGTGAGGAATGGTATGGCTACACCTTC CASSEEWYGYTF
TRBJ1-2 . . TRBV6-6 TGTGCCAGCCGGGGGGCAGGGGACAACTATGGCTACACCTTC CASRGAGDNYGYTF
TRBJ1-1 . few TRBV28 TGTGCCAGCAGGACCACAGGATGGAACACTGAAGCTTTCTTT CASRTTGWNTEAFF
TRBJ2-3 . . TRBV29-1 TGCAGCGTTGGCGCACATTCTAGCACAGATACGCAGTATTTT CSVGAHSSTDTQYF
TRBJ1-2 . few TRBV19 TGTGCCAGTACCCGATACCCACAGGACTACACCTTC CASTRYPQDYTF
TRBJ2-1 . few TRBV7-2 TGTGCCAGCAGCCACCGGTCCGGCAATGAGCAGTTCTTC CASSHRSGNEQFF
TRBJ2-3 TRBD1 . TRBV28 TGTGCCAGCAGTTTAGGGGGGACAGGGGCGAGGGATACGCAGTATTTT CASSLGGTGARDTQYF
TRBJ1-4 TRBD1 . TRBV28 TGTGCCAGCAGTCTCGGACAGGGTGCAACTAATGAAAAACTGTTTTTT CASSLGQGATNEKLFF
TRBJ1-2 . many TRBV28 TGTGCCAGCAGTTTTTTACCGAGCTATGGCTACACCTTC CASSFLPSYGYTF
TRBJ2-1 TRBD1 few TRBV4-3 TGCGCCAGCAGCCAAGAGGACAGGTCCAGGGAGCAGTTCTTC CASSQEDRSREQFF
TRBJ2-2 . . TRBV4-1 TGCGCCAGCAGCCAAGTAGCGACCACCGGGGAGCTGTTTTTT CASSQVATTGELFF
TRBJ1-1 . few TRBV19 TGTGCCAGTAGTGCTACAAGAAACACTGAAGCTTTCTTT CASSATRNTEAFF
TRBJ1-6 . many TRBV12-3/TRBV12-4 TGTGCCAGCAGCCTACTAGATAATTCACCCCTCCACTTT CASSLLDNSPLHF
TRBJ2-3 . . TRBV29-1 TGCAGCGCTGGAGGCAGGGGCATTACAGATACGCAGTATTTT CSAGGRGITDTQYF
TRBJ1-5 . few TRBV7-2 TGTGCCAGCAGCCTATCCAGGGACCAGCCCCAGCATTTT CASSLSRDQPQHF
TRBJ1-1 . many TRBV7-2 TGTGCCAGCAGCTTAGGATCCGGGAACACTGAAGCTTTCTTT CASSLGSGNTEAFF
TRBJ2-4 . many TRBV25-1 TGTGCCAGCAGTGGGGGCCCTAAAGCCAAAAACATTCAGTACTTC CASSGGPKAKNIQYF
TRBJ2-5 . few TRBV28 TGTGCCAGCGGTCCAGGGTTGTCCCAGTACTTC CASGPGLSQYF
TRBJ1-2 . . TRBV2 TGTGCCAGCAGTGCGGGGGGCGTTGGCTACACCTTC CASSAGGVGYTF
TRBJ1-5 . . TRBV19 TGTGCCAGTAGTATTTGGTGGAAGTCTGGGGCACCGAGTCAGCCCCAGCATTTT CASSIWWKSGAPSQPQHF
TRBJ2-1 . . TRBV19 TGTGCCAGTAGTACTGGCGGCCTTCCCTACAATGAGCAGTTCTTC CASSTGGLPYNEQFF
TRBJ2-1 . . TRBV7-3 TGTGCCAGCAGCGCATACTTTTACAATGAGCAGTTCTTC CASSAYFYNEQFF
TRBJ2-5 . few TRBV11-3 TGTGCCAGCAGCTTGGGCAGCAGACAAGAGACCCAGTACTTC CASSLGSRQETQYF
TRBJ1-5 . . TRBV2 TGTGCCAGCACGGGACTCTTCTCTGGTGGCAATCAGCCCCAGCATTTT CASTGLFSGGNQPQHF
TRBJ2-7 TRBD1 few TRBV28 TGTGCCAGCAGTTTTAAGACAGGGGAATTTTCTTACGAGCAGTACTTC CASSFKTGEFSYEQYF
TRBJ1-2 . . TRBV20-1 TGCAGTGCTACAACCTCCGGGACGGACTATGGCTACACCTTC CSATTSGTDYGYTF
TRBJ2-7 TRBD1 . TRBV5-1 TGCGCCAGCAGCATCGGGACAGGCTACGAGCAGTACTTC CASSIGTGYEQYF
TRBJ1-1 . . TRBV11-2 TGTGCCAGCAGCTTAGGGATCTTGGGGTCCCCTGAAGCTTTCTTT CASSLGILGSPEAFF
TRBJ2-5 TRBD2 . TRBV20-1 TGCAGTGTCCATGGCGGGGGGTCACAGGAGACCCAGTACTTC CSVHGGGSQETQYF
TRBJ2-5 . many TRBV5-4 TGTGCCAGCAGCTTGGCCCAGTTCCAAGAGACCCAGTACTTC CASSLAQFQETQYF
TRBJ1-1 . . TRBV5-5 TGTGCCAGCAGCTTTGGGGCCCGAGATGAAGCTTTCTTT CASSFGARDEAFF
TRBJ2-3 TRBD2 few TRBV5-4 TGTGCCAGCAGCTTGGCCGCGGGAGGGTACACAGATACGCAGTATTTT CASSLAAGGYTDTQYF